The 21 T cell receptor beta chains reported below all come from one sample, sequenced in a study of blood T cell repertoires in COVID-19. Data came from immunoSEQ multiplex PCR; TCRdb stores just in-frame clones and leaves some out. This sample yields 60,000 to 75,000 clones, of which about 81% are seen a single time; approximately 12% belongs to the top ten. Sequenced input: peripheral blood. These receptors all stem from a human donor in a cohort sampled during active COVID-19.

CDR3 in amino acids: CASSLHSSYEQYF. As DNA, the CDR3 is TGTGCCAGCAGTTTGCACAGCTCCTACGAGCAGTACTTC. The chain uses TRBV27 and TRBJ2-7; D is unclear. The CDR3 totals 13 residues. Trimming removed 3 bases at V and 0 bases at J, with 6 bases between. The V gene's germline CDR1 is MNHEY and CDR2 SMNVEV (reference sequence).

This chain links TRBV7-9 with TRBJ2-1, with 8 bases that match TRBD2. Germline V lookup: CDR1 SEHNR, CDR2 FQNEAQ (reference sequence). This CDR3 comprises 14 residues. The V segment lost 3 bases and the J segment 12 bases; nucleotides outside the gene matches: 10. The CDR3 bases are TGTGCCAGCAGCTTGGCTAGCGGGTATTTAGGGCAGTTCTTC. Its translation is CASSLASGYLGQFF.

The J gene is TRBJ2-1, the V gene TRBV4-1; D unresolved. This CDR3 has 14 residues. The germline V gene encodes CDR1 MGHRA and CDR2 YSYEKL. Trimming left V 0 bases short and J 7 bases short, with 10 bases between. CDR3 nucleotides: TGCGCCAGCAGCCAAGATTGGCGGATGAATGAGCAGTTCTTC. The encoded protein is CASSQDWRMNEQFF.

This clone occurred a few times. The gene calls are TRBV6-2 or TRBV6-3 and TRBJ2-7, with 12 bases aligning to TRBD2. V was clipped by 5 bases and J by 3 bases; unmatched bases: 5. The CDR3 runs to 15 residues. The germline V gene has CDR1 MNHEY and CDR2 SVGEGT. The CDR3 coding sequence is TGTGCCAGCAGTACCCCACTAGCGGGAGGCTACGAGCAGTACTTC. This sequence encodes CASSTPLAGGYEQYF.

The V gene is TRBV7-9, the J gene TRBJ1-2; tentative D call: TRBD1 (6 bases). The CDR3 loop spans 15 amino acids. Germline V gives CDR1 SEHNR, CDR2 FQNEAQ (reference sequence). V was clipped by 4 bases and J by 0 bases, with 12 bases between them. CDR3: CASSYGDTSNYGYTF. In DNA form, the CDR3 reads TGTGCCAGCAGCTACGGGGACACCTCTAACTATGGCTACACCTTC.

The rearrangement uses TRBV9 and TRBJ1-2, with D perhaps TRBD1 (6 bases). The V gene lost 3 bases and the J gene lost 2 bases, with 14 bases spanning the gap. The germline gives CDR1 SGDLS, CDR2 YYNGEE. The CDR3 consists of 15 residues. The CDR3 loop is CASSARQGQNYGYTF. The CDR3 nucleotides read TGTGCCAGCAGCGCCCGGCAGGGGCAAAACTATGGCTACACCTTC.

The genes are TRBV7-8 and TRBJ1-1; 7 bases are shared with TRBD1. The CDR3 extends over 14 amino acids. CDR1 and CDR2 from the germline V gene are SGHVS and FQNEAQ. V gave up 5 bases and J gave up 11 bases; unmatched junction bases: 14. As DNA, the CDR3 is TGTGCCAGCAGCCTTCGACGGGACAGTCTTACGGCTTTCTTT. Its protein product is CASSLRRDSLTAFF.

This sequence joins TRBV15 and TRBJ1-4, with 10 bases matching TRBD1. Trimming at V came to 1 base and at J to 7 bases, leaving 3 bases not matched to a gene. Germline CDR1 and CDR2: LNHNV and YYDKDF (reference sequence). CDR3 length equals 15 residues. The CDR3 spells CATSRGGQGREKLFF. The CDR3 bases are TGTGCCACCAGCAGAGGGGGACAGGGGCGTGAAAAACTGTTTTTT.

Only one count was recorded for this clone. The V and J genes are TRBV19 and TRBJ2-1, with D possibly being TRBD2 (7 bases). Trimming stripped 5 bases from V and 0 bases from J, with 20 bases between. CDR1 is LNHDA and CDR2 is SQIVND in the germline V gene (reference sequence). CDR3 size: 18 residues. The chain's CDR3 is CASSGGALAFSSYNEQFF. In DNA form, the CDR3 reads TGTGCCAGTAGTGGGGGGGCCCTCGCCTTTAGCTCCTACAATGAGCAGTTCTTC. Complete variable domain (other parts from reference TRBV19 and TRBJ2-1): DGGITQSPKYLFRKEGQNVTLSCEQNLNHDAMYWYRQDPGQGLRLIYYSQIVNDFQKGDIAEGYSVSREKKESFPLTVTSAQKNPTAFYLCASSGGALAFSSYNEQFFGPGTRLTVL.

The rearrangement joins TRBV11-2 to TRBJ2-2, with TRBD2 as a possible D gene (6 bases). CDR3 size: 14 residues. Germline loops: CDR1 SGHAT, CDR2 FQNNGV. Trimming pared 5 bases from V and 3 bases from J, leaving 10 bases between. The CDR3 region has the DNA TGTGCCAGCAGCCAGTGGGACTACACCGGGGAGCTGTTTTTT. Its protein is CASSQWDYTGELFF.

This chain joins TRBV4-3 and TRBJ1-2, with D maybe TRBD1 (6 bases). V lost 0 bases and J 8 bases, leaving 10 bases between the germline ends. The length of the CDR3 is 13 residues. CDR1 LGHNA and CDR2 YSLEER come from the germline V gene. For the CDR3, the DNA is TGCGCCAGCAGCCAAGATAGGGGGGGAGGCTACACCTTC. This encodes CASSQDRGGGYTF.

The chain couples TRBV7-8 to TRBJ2-1, with D possibly TRBD2 on 5 matching bases. Germline-derived CDR1 and CDR2 are SGHVS and FQNEAQ. The CDR3 has 14 residues. The ends were cut back, 3 bases at V and 5 bases at J, with 11 bases in the middle. CDR3 in DNA: TGTGCCAGCAGCTTGGATCTAGCTCACAATGAGCAGTTCTTC. It yields the protein CASSLDLAHNEQFF.

The chain is built from TRBV5-6 and TRBJ2-5; TRBD1 might be the D (6 bases). This CDR3 spans 17 amino acids. Trimming shortened V by 4 bases and J by 5 bases, and 24 bases separated the two germline ends. Germline V gives CDR1 SGHDT, CDR2 YYEEEE. The CDR3 loop is CASSTTHRGTALETQYF. The CDR3 DNA reads as TGTGCCAGCAGCACTACGCATAGGGGGACCGCCCTGGAGACCCAGTACTTC. The full variable domain, with the rest looked up from reference TRBV5-6 and TRBJ2-5, is DAGVTQSPTHLIKTRGQQVTLRCSPKSGHDTVSWYQQALGQGPQFIFQYYEEEERQRGNFPDRFSGHQFPNYSSELNVNALLLGDSALYLCASSTTHRGTALETQYFGPGTRLLVL.

This clone was detected only a few times. The chain recombines TRBV4-1 with TRBJ2-1; TRBD2 agrees at 7 bases. Germline CDR1 and CDR2: MGHRA and YSYEKL. The CDR3 consists of 13 residues. The V and J ends lost 0 bases and 9 bases, in that order; junction bases with no gene match: 2. The CDR3 nucleotides are TGCGCCAGCAGCCAAGACACGGGGGGTGAGCAGTTCTTC. Protein sequence: CASSQDTGGEQFF.

This rearrangement joins TRBV27 to TRBJ2-3; D gene unclear. The germline gives CDR1 MNHEY, CDR2 SMNVEV (reference sequence). V gave up 2 bases and J gave up 0 bases, with 3 bases separating them. The CDR3 length is 13 residues. The CDR3 DNA reads as TGTGCCAGCAGTTTACAGAGCACAGATACGCAGTATTTT. Translating gives CASSLQSTDTQYF.

This chain joins TRBV3-1 (or the pseudogene TRBV3-2) and TRBJ2-7; the match to TRBD1 covers 8 bases. The CDR3 has 14 amino acids. CDR1 and CDR2 (germline): LGHDT, YNNKEL (reference sequence). Losses at the gene ends were 2 bases for V and 5 bases for J; bases not matched to a gene: 5. CDR3 protein: CASSQQTGVHEQYF. CDR3 nucleotides: TGTGCCAGCAGCCAACAGACAGGGGTTCACGAGCAGTACTTC.

The chain combines TRBV4-3 with TRBJ2-7; D unclear. CDR3 length equals 13 residues. Trimming took 4 bases from V and 2 from J, leaving 9 bases between them. Per the germline V gene, CDR1 is LGHNA and CDR2 is YSLEER. CDR3 coding DNA: TGCGCCAGCAGCCTCCAGAAGACCTACGAGCAGTACTTC. Amino acids: CASSLQKTYEQYF.

The V and J genes are TRBV27 and TRBJ1-5, with 7 nucleotides matching TRBD1. The CDR3 has 15 amino acids. V was pared by 3 bases and J by 3 bases, with 5 bases of the junction left unmatched. Germline CDR1 is MNHEY and CDR2 is SMNVEV (reference sequence). The CDR3: CASSFTGAYNQPQHF. In nucleotides, the CDR3 is TGTGCCAGCAGTTTTACAGGGGCCTACAATCAGCCCCAGCATTTT.

As regards this clone: At one end the junction does not follow the germline gene, possibly because of a read error. V gene TRBV6-6 combines with J gene TRBJ1-4; no firm D call. The germline V gene has CDR1 MNHNY and CDR2 SVGAGI (reference sequence). The CDR3 runs to 12 residues. CDR3 in DNA: TGTGCCAGCAGTACAGATAATGGAAAACTGTTTTTT. The encoded protein is CASSTDNGKLFF.

V and J are TRBV28 and TRBJ1-2; D is uncertain. Trimming removed 2 bases from V and 2 bases from J, with 12 bases in between. In germline, CDR1 is MDHEN, CDR2 SYDVKM. This CDR3 contains 15 residues. CDR3 coding DNA: TGTGCCAGCAGTTTAGGAGGAGGGTTAAACTATGGCTACACCTTC. As protein: CASSLGGGLNYGYTF.

The chain employs TRBV19 and TRBJ2-7, with TRBD2 matching 7 bases. The CDR3 loop spans 15 amino acids. V lost 4 bases and J lost 3; bases outside the gene matches: 9. CDR1 is LNHDA, CDR2 SQIVND, per germline (reference sequence). This chain's CDR3 is CASSRSAGVGYEQYF. CDR3 bases: TGTGCCAGTAGTAGGTCGGCGGGAGTGGGCTACGAGCAGTACTTC.